These 22 T cell receptor beta chains were all obtained from the same sample, sequenced in a study of T-cell reconstitution after alpha-beta-depleted transplantation in children. Unique molecular identifiers were used to barcode this TCRbeta library. Via MiXCR, TCRdb re-called the PCR reads, giving one row per CDR3 protein. The data hold 300,000 to 400,000 distinct CDR3 sequences, with roughly 21% observed a single time. Sequences were derived from PBMCs, mostly from graft donor cells, sampled 180 days after TCRalphabeta/CD19-depleted stem cell transplant. The receptor source for this set is a male patient between 10 and 17 years old who had a stem cell transplant for acute lymphoblastic leukemia, so the T cells may come from the graft donor.

The table lists this clonotype with a few counts. The genes are TRBV6-5 and TRBJ2-2; D is undetermined. V was pared by 2 bases and J by 1 base, with 8 bases between. The germline V gene has CDR1 MNHEY and CDR2 SVGAGI. The CDR3 has 15 amino acids. Here the CDR3 DNA reads TGTGCCAGCAGTTACCACGGCGGGAACACCGGGGAGCTGTTTTTT. It codes for CASSYHGGNTGELFF.

This clonotype was seen a handful of times. V and J are TRBV5-1 and TRBJ1-1; 9 bases fit TRBD1. Germline V CDR1 and CDR2: SGHRS, YFSETQ. J lost 3 bases, V lost 4 bases, and 4 bases had no gene match. The CDR3 loop spans 14 amino acids. CDR3 protein: CASSPRTGDTEAFF. The CDR3 DNA reads TGCGCCAGCAGCCCCCGGACAGGGGACACTGAAGCTTTCTTT.

The table lists this clonotype with a few counts. The chain recombines TRBV20-1 with TRBJ2-7; 8 bases map to TRBD1. The junction had 4 bases not matched to a gene; V was cut back by 4 bases and J by 2 bases. This CDR3 region has 13 residues. Germline-derived CDR1 and CDR2 are DFQATT and SNEGSKA (reference sequence). CDR3 region: CSAKGQVAYEQYF. DNA for the CDR3: TGCAGTGCTAAGGGACAGGTTGCCTACGAGCAGTACTTC.

J is TRBJ1-6 and V is TRBV7-3; possibly TRBD1 for D (5 bases). This CDR3 has 14 residues. CDR1 and CDR2 (germline): SGHTA, FQGTGA. The V end lost 5 bases, the J end lost 9 bases, and 14 bases lay between the germline ends. The CDR3 is CASSPGTVFSPLHF. The CDR3 DNA sequence: TGTGCCAGCAGCCCGGGGACGGTCTTTTCACCCCTCCACTTT.

This chain joins TRBV5-1 and TRBJ2-5; a possible D gene is TRBD2 (5 bases). Germline V lookup: CDR1 SGHRS, CDR2 YFSETQ. This CDR3 is 13 amino acids long. Trimming cost V 5 bases and J 1 base, with 9 bases left between them. CDR3 DNA: TGCGCCAGCAGTCGGGAAGTCCAAGAGACCCAGTACTTC. Residues: CASSREVQETQYF.

The chain uses TRBV25-1 and TRBJ1-4; D is possibly TRBD1 (6 bases). V was trimmed by 0 bases and J by 0 bases, leaving 8 bases between them. The CDR3 totals 16 residues. Germline V gene sequence: CDR1 MGHDK, CDR2 SYGVNS. The CDR3 is CASSEYGTTTNEKLFF. The CDR3, as DNA: TGTGCCAGCAGTGAATATGGGACAACAACTAATGAAAAACTGTTTTTT. The full variable domain, rest sourced from reference TRBV25-1 and TRBJ1-4, is EADIYQTPRYLVIGTGKKITLECSQTMGHDKMYWYQQDPGMELHLIHYSYGVNSTEKGDLSSESTVSRIRTEHFPLTLESARPSHTSQYLCASSEYGTTTNEKLFFGSGTQLSVL.

The V and J genes are TRBV19 and TRBJ2-7; D might be TRBD1 or TRBD2, each matching 5 bases. The V gene's germline CDR1 is LNHDA and CDR2 SQIVND (reference sequence). The V gene lost 6 bases and the J gene lost 3 bases, with 18 bases spanning the gap. The CDR3 runs to 15 residues. The CDR3, as DNA: TGTGCCAGTAGGTCGGGGCTAGCCGGGCACTACGAGCAGTACTTC. This encodes CASRSGLAGHYEQYF.

The J gene is TRBJ2-7, the V gene TRBV2, with D uncertain. Germline CDR1 is SNHLY and CDR2 is FYNNEI. This CDR3 contains 12 residues. With 3 bases removed from V and 6 bases from J, the gap between germline ends came to 9 bases. CDR3 nucleotide sequence: TGTGCCAGCAGTGACAGTCTACGCGAGCAGTACTTC. Its translation is CASSDSLREQYF.

V gene TRBV12-3 or TRBV12-4 combines with J gene TRBJ2-3; possibly TRBD2 for D (6 bases). The CDR3 is 19 amino acids. V was clipped by 0 bases and J by 0 bases, with 19 bases between them. CDR3 bases: TGTGCCAGCAGTTTAGCAGTCAGGTTCGGGGGAACTAGCACAGATACGCAGTATTTT. Translating it yields CASSLAVRFGGTSTDTQYF.

The rearrangement links TRBV2 to TRBJ2-5; D is unclear. V lost 7 bases, J lost 2 bases, and 23 bases lay in between. The CDR3 extends over 17 amino acids. Per the germline V gene, CDR1 is SNHLY and CDR2 is FYNNEI. CDR3 residues: CASTTRSPHISQETQYF. The CDR3 nucleotides are TGTGCCAGCACCACCCGGTCCCCCCATATATCACAAGAGACCCAGTACTTC. Full variable domain (rest looked up from reference TRBV2 and TRBJ2-5): EPEVTQTPSHQVTQMGQEVILRCVPISNHLYFYWYRQILGQKVEFLVSFYNNEISEKSEIFDDQFSVERPDGSNFTLKIRSTKLEDSAMYFCASTTRSPHISQETQYFGPGTRLLVL.

CDR3 nucleotides: TGCGCCAGCAGCTTGGCCGCAGGACTCGTCTCCTACGAGCAGTACTTC. This translates into CASSLAAGLVSYEQYF. The chain carries TRBV5-1 and TRBJ2-7; D perhaps matches TRBD2 (5 bases). The CDR3 is 16 residues long. Trimming cost V 0 bases and J 0 bases, with 13 bases left between them. The germline V gene has CDR1 SGHRS and CDR2 YFSETQ. Full variable domain (outside the CDR3, taken from reference TRBV5-1 and TRBJ2-7): KAGVTQTPRYLIKTRGQQVTLSCSPISGHRSVSWYQQTPGQGLQFLFEYFSETQRNKGNFPGRFSGRQFSNSRSEMNVSTLELGDSALYLCASSLAAGLVSYEQYFGPGTRLTVT.

This clonotype was counted a few times. This chain connects TRBV5-6 to TRBJ2-7; 10 nucleotides agree with TRBD1. The CDR3 length is 14 residues. Germline loops: CDR1 SGHDT, CDR2 YYEEEE. Unmatched junction bases numbered 2, after V lost 3 bases and J lost 2 bases. The CDR3, as DNA: TGTGCCAGCAGCTGGGACAGGGGCCCCTACGAGCAGTACTTC. This encodes CASSWDRGPYEQYF.

The chain employs TRBV5-1 and TRBJ1-1; 8 bases fit TRBD1. CDR3 length equals 13 residues. Looked up from germline, CDR1 is SGHRS and CDR2 is YFSETQ. V shed 8 bases and J 1 base; nucleotides not matched to a gene: 4. The CDR3 coding sequence is TGCGCCAGTGCCGGGACAGGGAACACTGAAGCTTTCTTT. This gives the protein CASAGTGNTEAFF.

The rearrangement links TRBV7-9 to TRBJ2-2, with D uncertain. CDR1 is SEHNR, CDR2 FQNEAQ, per germline (reference sequence). The CDR3 is 16 amino acids. V was cut by 4 bases and J by 1 base, with 13 bases left in between. Written as DNA, the CDR3 is TGTGCCAGCAGCTCTACCGGTGGGAAGAACACCGGGGAGCTGTTTTTT. It yields the protein CASSSTGGKNTGELFF.

The chain recombines TRBV6-2 or TRBV6-3 with TRBJ1-1; 11 positions match TRBD1. Per germline, CDR1 MNHEY and CDR2 SVGEGT. V shed 6 bases, J shed 3 bases, and the junction held 6 bases outside the gene matches. The CDR3 consists of 15 residues. The DNA for the CDR3 is TGTGCCAGCAGCTGGACAGGGGGCGCAGACACTGAAGCTTTCTTT. Translation gives CASSWTGGADTEAFF.

The genes are TRBV12-3 or TRBV12-4 and TRBJ2-7; D ambiguous. V shed 7 bases and J shed 7 bases, with 14 bases lying between them. The CDR3 has 12 residues. CDR3 bases: TGTGCCAGCACGGGTGGCTTCGATGAGCAGTACTTC. The encoded protein is CASTGGFDEQYF.

This clonotype was seen a handful of times. This chain connects TRBV5-1 to TRBJ1-1; D remains ambiguous. Germline lookup yields CDR1 SGHRS and CDR2 YFSETQ. Trimming shortened V by 1 base and J by 1 base, and 11 bases separated the two germline ends. CDR3 size: 15 residues. CDR3 in amino acids: CASSLLAGPNTEAFF. In nucleotides, the CDR3 is TGCGCCAGCAGCTTGCTGGCAGGACCGAACACTGAAGCTTTCTTT.

This clonotype occurred a few times. J is TRBJ2-1 and V is TRBV5-5, with 12 bases fitting TRBD2. After removal of 3 bases from V and 10 bases from J, the junction contained 8 bases not matched to a gene. This CDR3 comprises 15 residues. The germline V gene encodes CDR1 SGHKS and CDR2 YYEKEE (reference sequence). CDR3 sequence reads: CASSSRLAGVEEQFF. The CDR3 DNA reads as TGTGCCAGCAGCTCCCGACTAGCGGGAGTTGAGGAGCAGTTCTTC.

J is TRBJ1-5 and V is TRBV20-1; 9 bases align to TRBD1. J was trimmed by 5 bases and V by 5 bases; bases with no gene match: 7. This CDR3 is built from 14 residues. CDR1 is DFQATT, CDR2 SNEGSKA, per germline (reference sequence). The CDR3 spells CSALPGQGDQPQHF. The CDR3, as DNA: TGCAGTGCTCTCCCGGGACAGGGCGATCAGCCCCAGCATTTT.

V gene TRBV5-6 combines with J gene TRBJ2-3; 9 bases are a match to TRBD2. CDR1 SGHDT and CDR2 YYEEEE come from the germline V gene. The CDR3 loop spans 17 amino acids. V trimming: 3 bases; J trimming: 7 bases; junction bases outside the gene matches: 15. The CDR3 region has the DNA TGTGCCAGCAGCTCCACGGGACTAGCTATTCTCTGGAATACGCAGTATTTT. This sequence encodes CASSSTGLAILWNTQYF.

The chain has TRBV5-1 and TRBJ2-7; TRBD2 matches 7 bases. The CDR3 spans 15 residues. In germline, CDR1 is SGHRS, CDR2 YFSETQ. V lost 0 bases and J lost 5; bases outside the gene matches: 8. CDR3 loop: CASSLARGGRDEQYF. The CDR3 DNA reads TGCGCCAGCAGCTTGGCCCGCGGGGGACGGGACGAGCAGTACTTC.

This clonotype was found a few times. The CDR3 reads CASSVRLAKNIQYF. In DNA, the CDR3 is TGTGCCAGCAGCGTTAGACTAGCCAAAAACATTCAGTACTTC. The chain has TRBV2 and TRBJ2-4, with unresolved D. CDR1 and CDR2 (germline): SNHLY, FYNNEI. V lost 6 bases to trimming and J lost 0 bases, with 9 bases between them. The CDR3 has 14 residues. Together with reference TRBV2 and TRBJ2-4, the CDR3 gives the full variable domain: EPEVTQTPSHQVTQMGQEVILRCVPISNHLYFYWYRQILGQKVEFLVSFYNNEISEKSEIFDDQFSVERPDGSNFTLKIRSTKLEDSAMYFCASSVRLAKNIQYFGAGTRLSVL.